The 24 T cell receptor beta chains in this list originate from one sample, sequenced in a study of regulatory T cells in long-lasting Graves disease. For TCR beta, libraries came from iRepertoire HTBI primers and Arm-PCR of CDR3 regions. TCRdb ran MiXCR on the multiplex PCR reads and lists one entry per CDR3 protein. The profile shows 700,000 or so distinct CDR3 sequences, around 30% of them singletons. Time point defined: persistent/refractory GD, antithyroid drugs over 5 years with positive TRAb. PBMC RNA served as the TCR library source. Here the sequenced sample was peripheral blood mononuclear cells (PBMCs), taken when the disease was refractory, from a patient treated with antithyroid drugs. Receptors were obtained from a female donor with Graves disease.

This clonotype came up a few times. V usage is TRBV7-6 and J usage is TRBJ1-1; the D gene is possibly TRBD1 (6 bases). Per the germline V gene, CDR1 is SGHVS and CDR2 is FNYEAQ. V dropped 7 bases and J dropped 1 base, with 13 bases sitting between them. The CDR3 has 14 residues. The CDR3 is CASIEGGTNTEAFF. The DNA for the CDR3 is TGTGCCAGCATCGAAGGGGGGACGAACACTGAAGCTTTCTTT.

CDR3: CASSYPGDRNTEAFF. The CDR3 DNA reads as TGTGCCAGCAGTTATCCAGGTGATCGGAACACTGAAGCTTTCTTT. This chain connects TRBV12-3 or TRBV12-4 to TRBJ1-1; D remains unclear. The CDR3 consists of 15 residues. V lost 4 bases, J lost 1 base, and 13 bases lay in between.

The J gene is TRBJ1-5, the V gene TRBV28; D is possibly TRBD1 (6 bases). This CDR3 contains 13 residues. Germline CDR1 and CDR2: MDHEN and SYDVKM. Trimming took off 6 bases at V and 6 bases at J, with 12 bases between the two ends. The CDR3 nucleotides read TGTGCCAGCAGGAGCGGGGGGCCTCAGCCCCAGCATTTT. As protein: CASRSGGPQPQHF.

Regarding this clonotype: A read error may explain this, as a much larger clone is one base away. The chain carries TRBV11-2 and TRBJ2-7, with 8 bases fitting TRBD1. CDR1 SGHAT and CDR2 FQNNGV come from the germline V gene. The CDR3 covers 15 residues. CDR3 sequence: CASSLSTGARYGQYF. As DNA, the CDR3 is TGTGCCAGCAGCTTGTCGACAGGGGCGCGCTACGGGCAGTACTTC.

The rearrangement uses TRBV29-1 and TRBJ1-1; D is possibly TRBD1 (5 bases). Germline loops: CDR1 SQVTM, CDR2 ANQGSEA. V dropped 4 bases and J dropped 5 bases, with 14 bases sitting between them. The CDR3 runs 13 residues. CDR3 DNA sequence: TGCAGCGTTGTTGGAGGTCAGGGTACTGAAGCTTTCTTT. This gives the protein CSVVGGQGTEAFF.

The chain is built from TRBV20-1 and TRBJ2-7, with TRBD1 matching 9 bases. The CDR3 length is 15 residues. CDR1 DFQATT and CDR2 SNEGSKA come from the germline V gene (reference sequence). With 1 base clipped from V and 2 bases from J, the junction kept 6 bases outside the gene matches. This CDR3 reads CSARAGTGTTYEQYF. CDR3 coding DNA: TGCAGTGCTAGAGCTGGGACAGGGACTACCTACGAGCAGTACTTC.

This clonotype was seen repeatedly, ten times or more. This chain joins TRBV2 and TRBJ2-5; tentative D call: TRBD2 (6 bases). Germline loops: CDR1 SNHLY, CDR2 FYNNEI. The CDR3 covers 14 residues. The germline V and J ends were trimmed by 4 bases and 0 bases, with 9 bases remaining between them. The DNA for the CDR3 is TGTGCCAGCAGTGTGGGGGACTACCAAGAGACCCAGTACTTC. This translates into CASSVGDYQETQYF.

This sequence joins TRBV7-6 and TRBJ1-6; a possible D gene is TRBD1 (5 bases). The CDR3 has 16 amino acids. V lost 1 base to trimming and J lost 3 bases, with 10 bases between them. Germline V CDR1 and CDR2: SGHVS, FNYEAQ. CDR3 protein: CASSLGSDSYNSPLHF. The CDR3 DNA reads TGTGCCAGCAGCTTAGGAAGCGACAGCTATAATTCACCCCTCCACTTT. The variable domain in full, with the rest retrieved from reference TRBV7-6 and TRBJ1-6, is GAGVSQSPRYKVTKRGQDVALRCDPISGHVSLYWYRQALGQGPEFLTYFNYEAQQDKSGLPNDRFSAERPEGSISTLTIQRTEQRDSAMYRCASSLGSDSYNSPLHFGNGTRLTVT.

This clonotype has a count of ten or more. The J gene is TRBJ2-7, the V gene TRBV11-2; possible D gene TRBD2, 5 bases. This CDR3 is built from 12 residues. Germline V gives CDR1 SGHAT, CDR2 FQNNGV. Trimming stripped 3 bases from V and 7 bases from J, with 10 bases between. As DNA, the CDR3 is TGTGCCAGCAGCTTCCAGACGGGGGAGCAGTACTTC. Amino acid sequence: CASSFQTGEQYF.

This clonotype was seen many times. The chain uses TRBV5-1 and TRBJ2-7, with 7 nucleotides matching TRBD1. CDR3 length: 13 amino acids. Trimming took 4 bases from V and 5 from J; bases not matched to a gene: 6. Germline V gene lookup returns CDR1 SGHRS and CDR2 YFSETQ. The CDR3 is CASSATGLNEQYF. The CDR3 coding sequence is TGCGCCAGCAGCGCGACAGGGCTCAACGAGCAGTACTTC.

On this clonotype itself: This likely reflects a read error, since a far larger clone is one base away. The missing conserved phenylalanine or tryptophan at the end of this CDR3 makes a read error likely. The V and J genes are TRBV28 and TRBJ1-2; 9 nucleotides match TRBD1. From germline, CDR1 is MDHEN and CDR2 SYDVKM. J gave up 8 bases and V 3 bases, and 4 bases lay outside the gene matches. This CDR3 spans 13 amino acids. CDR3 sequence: CASSLGQGGGYTL. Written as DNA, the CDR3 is TGTGCCAGCAGTTTGGGACAGGGCGGAGGCTACACCCTC.

The CDR3 is CASSPRRGLAGGSDEQYF. CDR3 DNA sequence: TGCGCCAGCAGCCCCCGACGGGGACTAGCGGGAGGTAGCGACGAGCAGTACTTC. The V call is TRBV5-1, the J call TRBJ2-7; TRBD2 matches 15 bases. The trim removed 4 bases at V and 5 bases at J, leaving 13 bases unmatched. This CDR3 comprises 18 residues. Germline assignment: CDR1 SGHRS and CDR2 YFSETQ.

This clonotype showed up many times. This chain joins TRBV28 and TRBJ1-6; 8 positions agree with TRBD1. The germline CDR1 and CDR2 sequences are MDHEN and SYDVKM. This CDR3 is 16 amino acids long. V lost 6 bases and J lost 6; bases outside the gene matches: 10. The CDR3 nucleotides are TGTGCCAGCAGCCAGACAGGGGCCGAGGTTAATTCACCCCTCCACTTT. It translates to CASSQTGAEVNSPLHF.

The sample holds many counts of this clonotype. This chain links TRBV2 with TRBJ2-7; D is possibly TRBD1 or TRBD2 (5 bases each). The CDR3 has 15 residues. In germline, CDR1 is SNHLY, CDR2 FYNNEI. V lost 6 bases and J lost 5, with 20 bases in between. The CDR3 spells CASRDTRGVGHEQYF. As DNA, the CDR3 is TGTGCCAGCAGGGATACCCGAGGGGTAGGCCACGAGCAGTACTTC.

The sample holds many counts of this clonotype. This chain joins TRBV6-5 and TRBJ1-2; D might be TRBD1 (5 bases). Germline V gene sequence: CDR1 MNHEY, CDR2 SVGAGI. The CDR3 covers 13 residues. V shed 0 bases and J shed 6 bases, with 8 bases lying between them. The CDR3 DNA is TGTGCCAGCAGTTACTCGGTGGGGGATGGCTACACCTTC. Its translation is CASSYSVGDGYTF.

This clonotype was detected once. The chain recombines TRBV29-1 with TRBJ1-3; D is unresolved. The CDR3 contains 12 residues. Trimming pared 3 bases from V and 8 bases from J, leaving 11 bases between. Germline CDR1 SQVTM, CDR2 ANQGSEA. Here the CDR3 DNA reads TGCAGCGTTGAGGGCAGTTCGGACACCATATATTTT. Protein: CSVEGSSDTIYF.

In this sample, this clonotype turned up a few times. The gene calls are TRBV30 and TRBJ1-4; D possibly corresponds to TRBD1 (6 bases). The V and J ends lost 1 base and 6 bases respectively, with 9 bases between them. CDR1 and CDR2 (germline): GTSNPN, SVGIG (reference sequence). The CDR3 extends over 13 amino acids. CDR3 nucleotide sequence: TGTGCCTGGAGTGGGGGGCGGGATGAAAAACTGTTTTTT. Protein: CAWSGGRDEKLFF. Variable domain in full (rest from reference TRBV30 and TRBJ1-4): SQTIHQWPATLVQPVGSPLSLECTVEGTSNPNLYWYRQAAGRGLQLLFYSVGIGQISSEVPQNLSASRPQDRQFILSSKKLLLSDSGFYLCAWSGGRDEKLFFGSGTQLSVL.

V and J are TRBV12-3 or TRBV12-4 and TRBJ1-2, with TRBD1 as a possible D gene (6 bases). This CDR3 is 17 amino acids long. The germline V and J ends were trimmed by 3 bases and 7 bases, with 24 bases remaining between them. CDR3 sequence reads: CASSFSVSPGRGPGYTF. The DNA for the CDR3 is TGTGCCAGCAGTTTTTCCGTATCCCCGGGCAGGGGCCCTGGCTACACCTTC.

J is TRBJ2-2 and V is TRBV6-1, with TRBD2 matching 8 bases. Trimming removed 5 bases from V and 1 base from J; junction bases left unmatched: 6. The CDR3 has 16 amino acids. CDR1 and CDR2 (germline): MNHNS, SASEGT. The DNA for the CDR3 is TGTGCCAGCAGTCGGGGGGGAGTTGGGAACACCGGGGAGCTGTTTTTT. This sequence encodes CASSRGGVGNTGELFF.

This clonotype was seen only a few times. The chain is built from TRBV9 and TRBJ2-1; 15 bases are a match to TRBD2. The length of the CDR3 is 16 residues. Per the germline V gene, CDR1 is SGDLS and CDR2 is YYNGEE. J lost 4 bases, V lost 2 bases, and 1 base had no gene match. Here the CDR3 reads CASSVGLAGGYNEQFF. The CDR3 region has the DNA TGTGCCAGCAGCGTTGGACTAGCGGGAGGGTACAATGAGCAGTTCTTC. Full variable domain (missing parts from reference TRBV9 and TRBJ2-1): DSGVTQTPKHLITATGQRVTLRCSPRSGDLSVYWYQQSLDQGLQFLIQYYNGEERAKGNILERFSAQQFPDLHSELNLSSLELGDSALYFCASSVGLAGGYNEQFFGPGTRLTVL.

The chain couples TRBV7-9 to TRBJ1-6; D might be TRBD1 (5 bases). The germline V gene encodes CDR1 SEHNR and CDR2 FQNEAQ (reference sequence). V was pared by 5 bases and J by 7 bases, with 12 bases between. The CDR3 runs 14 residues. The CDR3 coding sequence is TGTGCCAGCAGCCAGACAGAGACCAATTCACCCCTCCACTTT. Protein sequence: CASSQTETNSPLHF. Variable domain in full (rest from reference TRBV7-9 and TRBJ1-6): DTGVSQNPRHKITKRGQNVTFRCDPISEHNRLYWYRQTLGQGPEFLTYFQNEAQLEKSRLLSDRFSAERPKGSFSTLEIQRTEQGDSAMYLCASSQTETNSPLHFGNGTRLTVT.

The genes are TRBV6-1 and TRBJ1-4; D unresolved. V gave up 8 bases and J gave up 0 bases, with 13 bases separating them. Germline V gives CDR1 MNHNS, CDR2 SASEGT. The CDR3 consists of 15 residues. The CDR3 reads CASQKVVSTNEKLFF. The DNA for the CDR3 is TGTGCCAGCCAGAAGGTAGTCTCAACTAATGAAAAACTGTTTTTT.

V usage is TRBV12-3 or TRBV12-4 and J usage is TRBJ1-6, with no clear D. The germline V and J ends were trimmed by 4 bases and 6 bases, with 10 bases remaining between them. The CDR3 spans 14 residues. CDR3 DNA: TGTGCCAGCAGTTACGGTGCTGGTAATTCACCCCTCCACTTT. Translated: CASSYGAGNSPLHF.

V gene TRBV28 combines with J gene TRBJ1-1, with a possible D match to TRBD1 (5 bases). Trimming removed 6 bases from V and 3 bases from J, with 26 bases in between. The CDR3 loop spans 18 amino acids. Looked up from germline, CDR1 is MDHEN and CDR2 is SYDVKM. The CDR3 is CASSPRPQVPGLDTEAFF. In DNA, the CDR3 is TGTGCCAGCAGCCCCCGACCCCAAGTCCCGGGGCTCGACACTGAAGCTTTCTTT.